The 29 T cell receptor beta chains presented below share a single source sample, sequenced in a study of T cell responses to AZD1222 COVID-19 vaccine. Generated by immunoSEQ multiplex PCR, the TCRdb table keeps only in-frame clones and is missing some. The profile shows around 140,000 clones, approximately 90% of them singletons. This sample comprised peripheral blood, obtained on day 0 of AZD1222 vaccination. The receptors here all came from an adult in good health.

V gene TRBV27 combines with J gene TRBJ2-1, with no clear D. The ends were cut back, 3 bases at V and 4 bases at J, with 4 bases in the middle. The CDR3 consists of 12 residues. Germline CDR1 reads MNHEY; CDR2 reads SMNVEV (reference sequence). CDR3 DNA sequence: TGTGCCAGCAGTTTCTCATACAATGAGCAGTTCTTC. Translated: CASSFSYNEQFF.

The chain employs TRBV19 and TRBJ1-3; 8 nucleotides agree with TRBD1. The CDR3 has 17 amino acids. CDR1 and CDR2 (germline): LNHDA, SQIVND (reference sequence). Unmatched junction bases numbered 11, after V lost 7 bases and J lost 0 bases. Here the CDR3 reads CASKNRRDRFSGNTIYF. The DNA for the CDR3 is TGTGCCAGTAAAAACAGGCGGGACAGGTTCTCTGGAAACACCATATATTTT.

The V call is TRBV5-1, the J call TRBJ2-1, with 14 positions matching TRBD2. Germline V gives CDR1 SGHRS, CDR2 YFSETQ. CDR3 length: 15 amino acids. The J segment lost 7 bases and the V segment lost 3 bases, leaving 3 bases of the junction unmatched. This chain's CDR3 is CASSWGLAGVNEQFF. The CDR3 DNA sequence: TGCGCCAGCAGCTGGGGACTAGCGGGAGTAAATGAGCAGTTCTTC. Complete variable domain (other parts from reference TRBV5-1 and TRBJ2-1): KAGVTQTPRYLIKTRGQQVTLSCSPISGHRSVSWYQQTPGQGLQFLFEYFSETQRNKGNFPGRFSGRQFSNSRSEMNVSTLELGDSALYLCASSWGLAGVNEQFFGPGTRLTVL.

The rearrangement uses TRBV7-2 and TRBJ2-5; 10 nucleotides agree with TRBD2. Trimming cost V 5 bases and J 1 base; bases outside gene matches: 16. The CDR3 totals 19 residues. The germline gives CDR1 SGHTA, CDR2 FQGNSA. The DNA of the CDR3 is TGTGCCAGCAGCCCAAGAAAGGCTAGCGGGAGATTATTCCAAGAGACCCAGTACTTC. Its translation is CASSPRKASGRLFQETQYF.

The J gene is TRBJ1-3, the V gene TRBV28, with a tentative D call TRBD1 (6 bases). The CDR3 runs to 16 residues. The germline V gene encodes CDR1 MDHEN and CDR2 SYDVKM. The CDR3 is CGAGASRLHSGNTIYF. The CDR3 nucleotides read TGTGGGGCAGGGGCCTCAAGACTCCACTCTGGAAACACCATATATTTT. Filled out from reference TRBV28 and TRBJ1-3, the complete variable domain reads DVKVTQSSRYLVKRTGEKVFLECVQDMDHENMFWYRQDPGLGLRLIYFSYDVKMKEKGDIPEGYSVSREKKERFSLILESASTNQTSMYLCGAGASRLHSGNTIYFGEGSWLTVV.

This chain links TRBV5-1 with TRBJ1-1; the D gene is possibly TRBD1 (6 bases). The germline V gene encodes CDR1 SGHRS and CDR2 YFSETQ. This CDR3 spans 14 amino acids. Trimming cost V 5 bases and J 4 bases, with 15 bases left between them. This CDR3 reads CASSLGGGGTEAFF. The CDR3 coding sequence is TGCGCCAGCAGTCTAGGCGGGGGCGGCACTGAAGCTTTCTTT.

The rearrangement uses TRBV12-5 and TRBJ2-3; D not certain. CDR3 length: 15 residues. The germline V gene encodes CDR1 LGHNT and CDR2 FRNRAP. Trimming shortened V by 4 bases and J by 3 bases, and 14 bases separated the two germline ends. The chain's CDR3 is CASGSGMVGTDTQYF. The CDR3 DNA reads TGTGCTAGTGGTTCTGGTATGGTGGGAACAGATACGCAGTATTTT.

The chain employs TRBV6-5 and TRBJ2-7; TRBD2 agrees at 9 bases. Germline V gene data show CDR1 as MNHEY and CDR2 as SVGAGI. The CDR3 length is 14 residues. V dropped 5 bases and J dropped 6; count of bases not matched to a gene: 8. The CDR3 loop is CASSSLAGVGEQYF. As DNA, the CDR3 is TGTGCCAGCAGTAGCTTAGCGGGAGTCGGCGAGCAGTACTTC.

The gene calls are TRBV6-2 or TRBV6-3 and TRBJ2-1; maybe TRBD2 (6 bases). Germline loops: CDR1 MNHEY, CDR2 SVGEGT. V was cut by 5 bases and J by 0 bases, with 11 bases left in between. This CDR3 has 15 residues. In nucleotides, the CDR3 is TGTGCCAGCAGTGGGGCGGGGAGCTCCTACAATGAGCAGTTCTTC. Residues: CASSGAGSSYNEQFF.

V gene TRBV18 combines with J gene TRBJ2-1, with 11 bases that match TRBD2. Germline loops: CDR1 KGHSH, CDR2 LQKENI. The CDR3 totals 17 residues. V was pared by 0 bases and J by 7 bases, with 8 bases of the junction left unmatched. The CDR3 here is CASSPPGLAAVSNEQFF. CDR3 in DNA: TGTGCCAGCTCACCACCGGGACTAGCGGCAGTAAGTAATGAGCAGTTCTTC.

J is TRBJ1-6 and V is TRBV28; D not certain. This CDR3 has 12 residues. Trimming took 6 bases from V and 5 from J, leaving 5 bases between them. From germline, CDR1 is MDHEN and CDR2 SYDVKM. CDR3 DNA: TGTGCCAGCAGAAAGAATAATTCACCCCTCCACTTT. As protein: CASRKNNSPLHF.

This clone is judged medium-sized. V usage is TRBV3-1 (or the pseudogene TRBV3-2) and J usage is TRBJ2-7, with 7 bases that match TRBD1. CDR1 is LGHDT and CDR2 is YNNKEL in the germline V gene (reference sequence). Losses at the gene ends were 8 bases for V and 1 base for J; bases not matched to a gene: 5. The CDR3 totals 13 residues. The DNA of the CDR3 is TGTGCCAGCCGACAGGGTATGTCCTACGAGCAGTACTTC. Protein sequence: CASRQGMSYEQYF.

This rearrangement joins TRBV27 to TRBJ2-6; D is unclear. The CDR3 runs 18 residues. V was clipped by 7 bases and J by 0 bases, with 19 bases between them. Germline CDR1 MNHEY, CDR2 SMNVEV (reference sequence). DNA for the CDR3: TGTGCCAGCAAAGGGTCCGGTGTTGGCAGCTCTGGGGCCAACGTCCTGACTTTC. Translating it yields CASKGSGVGSSGANVLTF.

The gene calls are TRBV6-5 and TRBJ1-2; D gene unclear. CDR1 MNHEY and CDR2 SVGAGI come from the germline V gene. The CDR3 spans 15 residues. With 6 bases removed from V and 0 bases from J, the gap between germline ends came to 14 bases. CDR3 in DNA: TGTGCCAGCAGCCCCCTCGGGAAAGCTAACTATGGCTACACCTTC. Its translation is CASSPLGKANYGYTF.

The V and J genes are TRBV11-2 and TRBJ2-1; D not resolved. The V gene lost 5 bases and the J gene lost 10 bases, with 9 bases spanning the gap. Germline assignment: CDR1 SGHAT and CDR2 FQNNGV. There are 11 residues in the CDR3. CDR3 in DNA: TGTGCCAGCAGCCGGACGCAAGAGCAGTTCTTC. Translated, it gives CASSRTQEQFF.

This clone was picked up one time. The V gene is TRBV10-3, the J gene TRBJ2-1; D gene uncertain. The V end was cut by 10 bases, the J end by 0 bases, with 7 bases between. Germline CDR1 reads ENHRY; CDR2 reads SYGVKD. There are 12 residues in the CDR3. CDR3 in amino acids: CATKDSYNEQFF. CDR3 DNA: TGTGCCACCAAAGACTCCTACAATGAGCAGTTCTTC.

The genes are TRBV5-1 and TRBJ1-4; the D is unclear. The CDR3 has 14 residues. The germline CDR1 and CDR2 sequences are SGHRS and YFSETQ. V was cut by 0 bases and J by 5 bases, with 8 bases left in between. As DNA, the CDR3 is TGCGCCAGCAGCTTGGGGGTGCGGAATGAAAAACTGTTTTTT. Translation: CASSLGVRNEKLFF.

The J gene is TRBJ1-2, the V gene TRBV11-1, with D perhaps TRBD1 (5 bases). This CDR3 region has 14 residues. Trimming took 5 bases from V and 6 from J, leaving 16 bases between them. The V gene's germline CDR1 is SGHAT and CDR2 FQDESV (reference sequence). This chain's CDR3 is CASSRYLRGDGYTF. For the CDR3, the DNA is TGTGCCAGCAGCCGCTACCTTAGAGGGGATGGCTACACCTTC.

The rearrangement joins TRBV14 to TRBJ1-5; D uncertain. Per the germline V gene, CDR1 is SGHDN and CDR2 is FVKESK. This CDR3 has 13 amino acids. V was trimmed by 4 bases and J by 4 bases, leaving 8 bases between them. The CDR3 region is CASSPTGNQPQHF. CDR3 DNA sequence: TGTGCCAGCAGCCCGACGGGTAATCAGCCCCAGCATTTT.

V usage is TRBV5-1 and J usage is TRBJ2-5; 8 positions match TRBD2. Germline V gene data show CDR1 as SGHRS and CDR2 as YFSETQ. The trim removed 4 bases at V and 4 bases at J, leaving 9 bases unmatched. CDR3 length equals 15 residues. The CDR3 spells CASSVDGTRGETQYF. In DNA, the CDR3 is TGCGCCAGCAGCGTCGATGGGACTAGGGGAGAGACCCAGTACTTC.

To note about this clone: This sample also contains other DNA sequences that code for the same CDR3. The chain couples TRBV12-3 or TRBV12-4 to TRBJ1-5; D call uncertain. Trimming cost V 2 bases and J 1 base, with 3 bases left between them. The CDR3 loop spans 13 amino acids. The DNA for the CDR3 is TGTGCCAGCAGTTTACAGAGCAATCAGCCCCAGCATTTT. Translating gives CASSLQSNQPQHF.

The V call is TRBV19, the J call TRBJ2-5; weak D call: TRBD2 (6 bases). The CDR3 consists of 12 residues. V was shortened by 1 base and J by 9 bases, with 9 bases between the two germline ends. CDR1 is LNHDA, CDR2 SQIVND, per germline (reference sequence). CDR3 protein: CASSIGSGPQYF. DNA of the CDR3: TGTGCCAGTAGTATAGGAAGCGGGCCCCAGTACTTC.

This chain's CDR3 is CASSIPQGIQPQHF. CDR3 coding DNA: TGTGCCAGTAGTATCCCACAGGGGATACAGCCCCAGCATTTT. The chain uses TRBV19 and TRBJ1-5; 7 bases agree with TRBD1. Trimming at V came to 3 bases and at J to 7 bases, leaving 6 bases not matched to a gene. The CDR3 length is 14 residues. CDR1 and CDR2 from the germline V gene are LNHDA and SQIVND (reference sequence).

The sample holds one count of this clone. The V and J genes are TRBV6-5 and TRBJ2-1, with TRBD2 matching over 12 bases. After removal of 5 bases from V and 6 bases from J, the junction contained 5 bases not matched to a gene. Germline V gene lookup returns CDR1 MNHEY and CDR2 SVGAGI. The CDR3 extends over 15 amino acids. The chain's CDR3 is CASSLTSGRPNEQFF. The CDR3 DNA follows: TGTGCCAGCAGTCTGACTAGCGGGAGACCCAATGAGCAGTTCTTC.

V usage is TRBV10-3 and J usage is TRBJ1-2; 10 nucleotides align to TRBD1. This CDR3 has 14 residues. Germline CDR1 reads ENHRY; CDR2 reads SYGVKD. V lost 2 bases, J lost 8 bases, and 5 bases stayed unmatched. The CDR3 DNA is TGTGCCATCAGTGAGAGGGGACAGGGGCAAGGCTACACCTTC. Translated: CAISERGQGQGYTF.

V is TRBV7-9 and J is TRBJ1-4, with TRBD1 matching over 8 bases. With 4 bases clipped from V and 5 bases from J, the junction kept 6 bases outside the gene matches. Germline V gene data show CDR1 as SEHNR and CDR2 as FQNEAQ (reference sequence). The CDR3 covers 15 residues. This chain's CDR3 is CASSSWTGRNEKLFF. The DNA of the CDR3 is TGTGCCAGCAGCTCTTGGACAGGGCGAAATGAAAAACTGTTTTTT.

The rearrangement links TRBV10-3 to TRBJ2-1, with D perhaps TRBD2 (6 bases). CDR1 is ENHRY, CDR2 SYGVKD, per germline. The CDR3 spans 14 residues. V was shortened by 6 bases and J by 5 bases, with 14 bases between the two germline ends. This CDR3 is CAIRASEGNNEQFF. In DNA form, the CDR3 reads TGTGCCATCAGGGCTAGCGAGGGAAACAATGAGCAGTTCTTC.

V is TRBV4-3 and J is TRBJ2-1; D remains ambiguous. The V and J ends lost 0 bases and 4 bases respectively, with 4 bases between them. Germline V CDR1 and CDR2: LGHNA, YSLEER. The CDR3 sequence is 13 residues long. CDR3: CASSQELYNEQFF. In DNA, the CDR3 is TGCGCCAGCAGCCAAGAATTATACAATGAGCAGTTCTTC.

DNA of the CDR3: TGTGCCAGCAGCCAAGAGGTATCAAGGGGGCCAAACACTGAAGCTTTCTTT. This codes for CASSQEVSRGPNTEAFF. V gene TRBV4-2 combines with J gene TRBJ1-1, with 7 bases matching TRBD1. Germline values: CDR1 LGHNA, CDR2 YNFKEQ. The length of the CDR3 is 17 residues. After removal of 0 bases from V and 2 bases from J, the junction contained 9 bases not matched to a gene.